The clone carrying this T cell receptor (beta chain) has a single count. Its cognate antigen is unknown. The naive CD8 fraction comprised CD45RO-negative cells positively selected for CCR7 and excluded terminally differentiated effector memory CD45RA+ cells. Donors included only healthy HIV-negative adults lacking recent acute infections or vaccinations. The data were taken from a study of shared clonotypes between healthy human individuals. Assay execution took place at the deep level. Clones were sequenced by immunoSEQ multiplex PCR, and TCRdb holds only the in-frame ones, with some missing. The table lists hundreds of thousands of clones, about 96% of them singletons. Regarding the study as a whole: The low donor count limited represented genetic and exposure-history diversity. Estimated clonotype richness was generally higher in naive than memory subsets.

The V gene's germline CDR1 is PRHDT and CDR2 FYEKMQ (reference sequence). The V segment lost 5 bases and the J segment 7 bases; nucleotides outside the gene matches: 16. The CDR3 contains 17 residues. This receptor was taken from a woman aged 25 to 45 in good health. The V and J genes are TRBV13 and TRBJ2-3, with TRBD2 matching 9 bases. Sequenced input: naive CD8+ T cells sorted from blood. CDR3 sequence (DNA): TGTGCCAGCAGCCCCCCCTCCATAGCGGGAGTTTTAAATACGCAGTATTTT. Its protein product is CASSPPSIAGVLNTQYF.